The entry below gives a single T cell receptor (beta chain) sequence along with its context. Germline V gene data show CDR1 as MNHEY and CDR2 as SVGAGI. J lost 7 bases, V lost 1 base, and 2 bases had no gene match. CDR3 length: 14 residues. This specimen belongs to a study of shared clonotypes between healthy human individuals. The table came from immunoSEQ multiplex PCR; TCRdb's copy has only in-frame clones and leaves some out. The profile shows hundreds of thousands of clones, roughly 98% of them singletons. Naive CD8 cells, CD45RO-negative and positively selected for CCR7, excluded terminally differentiated effector memory CD45RA+ cells.

The chain uses TRBV6-5 and TRBJ2-1; the match to TRBD1 covers 9 bases. The sample consisted of naive CD8+ T cells sorted from blood. The TCR originated in a young man in good health. The DNA of the CDR3 is TGTGCCAGCAGTTACTGGGACAGGGATAATGAGCAGTTCTTC. It specifies CASSYWDRDNEQFF.